Given below is one T cell receptor (beta chain) in context. This sample is part of a study of T cell changes during pregnancy in multiple sclerosis. Clones were read by immunoSEQ multiplex PCR, and TCRdb kept only the in-frame ones, dropping some. The data show 38,000 or so clones, about 90% seen once. This CDR3 has 15 residues. V lost 1 base and J lost 7, with 14 bases in between. From germline, CDR1 is KGHSH and CDR2 LQKENI. The chain carries TRBV18 and TRBJ2-1, with D tentatively TRBD1 (5 bases). Sequencing used CD4+ T cells from peripheral blood mononuclear cells, obtained in the second trimester of pregnancy. The receptor was derived from a female donor in good health, enrolled as a control in a pregnancy study. The chain's CDR3 is CASSPLSLRANEQFF. CDR3 coding DNA: TGTGCCAGCTCACCACTGTCTCTCAGGGCGAATGAGCAGTTCTTC.